These 3 T cell receptor beta chains were sequenced from one sample in a study of cytomegalovirus exposure and HLA in healthy donors. TCRdb's table, derived via immunoSEQ multiplex PCR, lists solely in-frame clones and lacks some. Of some 170,000 clones in the sample, approximately 81% were seen once. The sample consisted of PBMCs. The source of these receptors is a man aged 25 to 45 in good health and CMV-seropositive.

V gene TRBV4-1 combines with J gene TRBJ1-4, with a weak D call TRBD1 (6 bases). The CDR3 has 15 amino acids. With 1 base removed from V and 7 bases from J, the gap between germline ends came to 13 bases. Germline lookup yields CDR1 MGHRA and CDR2 YSYEKL. CDR3 in DNA: TGCGCCAGCAGCCAAGGAACAGGGAAAGGTGAAAAACTGTTTTTT. Translated: CASSQGTGKGEKLFF.

This clone appeared once. This sequence joins TRBV7-2 and TRBJ1-5; 8 bases fit TRBD1. From germline, CDR1 is SGHTA and CDR2 FQGNSA. The CDR3 totals 15 residues. Germline trimming cut 1 base from V and 7 bases from J; bases unmatched to any gene: 6. The CDR3 sequence is CASSLVTGVGQPQHF. In nucleotides, the CDR3 is TGTGCCAGCAGCTTAGTGACAGGGGTGGGGCAGCCCCAGCATTTT.

This chain connects TRBV14 to TRBJ2-7, with 12 bases that match TRBD2. The CDR3 covers 19 residues. Trimming removed 0 bases from V and 0 bases from J; junction bases left unmatched: 9. The germline gives CDR1 SGHDN, CDR2 FVKESK. The CDR3 here is CASSQEQLTSGGPSYEQYF. The CDR3 DNA is TGTGCCAGCAGCCAAGAACAGTTGACTAGCGGGGGCCCCTCCTACGAGCAGTACTTC.